This passage covers 9 T cell receptor beta chains from one sample sequenced in a study of cytomegalovirus exposure and HLA in healthy donors. Primers for the PCR totalled 60 Vbeta and 13 Jbeta. The repertoire was sequenced with immunoSEQ multiplex PCR; TCRdb's copy has only in-frame clones and lacks some. The sample has 130,000 or so clones, 80% seen once. What was sequenced was PBMCs. These TCRs come from a man aged 25-40 years in good health and CMV-seronegative.

This CDR3 reads CASSPTGFAYGYTF. In DNA form, the CDR3 reads TGTGCCAGCTCACCAACGGGGTTCGCCTATGGCTACACCTTC. The V call is TRBV18, the J call TRBJ1-2; D is uncertain. V gave up 2 bases and J gave up 4 bases, with 11 bases separating them. Germline values: CDR1 KGHSH, CDR2 LQKENI. The CDR3 length is 14 residues.

The chain combines TRBV16 with TRBJ1-5; 10 bases match TRBD1. J gave up 4 bases and V 3 bases, and 6 bases lay outside the gene matches. CDR3 length: 16 amino acids. Per germline, CDR1 KGHSY and CDR2 FQNENV. DNA for the CDR3: TGTGCCAGCAGCCATAGTCGGACAGGGGGAAATCAGCCCCAGCATTTT. Its translation is CASSHSRTGGNQPQHF.

This chain connects TRBV4-3 to TRBJ1-4, with D maybe TRBD1 (5 bases). The V end lost 0 bases, the J end lost 5 bases, and 13 bases lay between the germline ends. The germline V gene encodes CDR1 LGHNA and CDR2 YSLEER. The CDR3 is 16 amino acids. Here the CDR3 DNA reads TGCGCCAGCAGCCAAGAGACCGGCAGGGTGAATGAAAAACTGTTTTTT. This translates into CASSQETGRVNEKLFF.

This rearrangement joins TRBV6-5 to TRBJ1-1, with TRBD1 identical over 11 bases. Per germline, CDR1 MNHEY and CDR2 SVGAGI. V lost 10 bases to trimming and J lost 11 bases; unmatched junction nucleotides: 9. This CDR3 has 12 amino acids. CDR3 DNA: TGTGCCACCCTTTCGGACAGGGGGCGTGCTTTCTTT. Protein: CATLSDRGRAFF.

The chain recombines TRBV6-1 with TRBJ2-1; the D gene is possibly TRBD1 (5 bases). CDR1 MNHNS and CDR2 SASEGT come from the germline V gene. This CDR3 comprises 15 residues. The V gene lost 2 bases and the J gene lost 4 bases, with 12 bases spanning the gap. CDR3 in DNA: TGTGCCAGCAGTGAACGGCAGGGTTCTTACAATGAGCAGTTCTTC. Translating gives CASSERQGSYNEQFF.

In the case of this clone: At one boundary the junction diverges from the germline segment, which might be a read error. The chain combines TRBV5-1 with TRBJ2-2; 9 nucleotides match TRBD1. There are 14 residues in the CDR3. Looked up from germline, CDR1 is SGHRS and CDR2 is YFSETQ. The CDR3 sequence: CATSRTGDTGELFF. In DNA, the CDR3 is TGCGCCACCAGCAGGACAGGGGACACCGGGGAGCTGTTTTTT. Using reference TRBV5-1 and TRBJ2-2 for the parts outside the CDR3, the full variable domain is KAGVTQTPRYLIKTRGQQVTLSCSPISGHRSVSWYQQTPGQGLQFLFEYFSETQRNKGNFPGRFSGRQFSNSRSEMNVSTLELGDSALYLCATSRTGDTGELFFGEGSRLTVL.

As DNA, the CDR3 is TGTGCCAGCAGCGTAGCTACAGGGCCCTACGAGCAGTACTTC. It translates to CASSVATGPYEQYF. The chain carries TRBV9 and TRBJ2-7; weak D call: TRBD1 (6 bases). Germline V gene data show CDR1 as SGDLS and CDR2 as YYNGEE. The CDR3 runs 14 residues. Trimming took 0 bases from V and 2 from J, leaving 9 bases between them.

This clone was counted once. J is TRBJ2-5 and V is TRBV5-1; TRBD2 matches 12 bases. V shed 4 bases, J shed 1 base, and the junction held 8 bases outside the gene matches. The CDR3 totals 17 residues. CDR1 and CDR2 from the germline V gene are SGHRS and YFSETQ. CDR3 in DNA: TGCGCCAGCAGCAGCATACTAGCGGGGGGACTCCAAGAGACCCAGTACTTC. Translation gives CASSSILAGGLQETQYF.

The chain carries TRBV28 and TRBJ2-3, with TRBD1 as a possible D gene (6 bases). CDR1 and CDR2 (germline): MDHEN, SYDVKM. V was cut by 6 bases and J by 4 bases, with 17 bases left in between. This CDR3 is built from 15 residues. CDR3 in DNA: TGTGCCAGCAGCTATACAGGGCGCTGGGCAGATACGCAGTATTTT. It is translated as CASSYTGRWADTQYF.